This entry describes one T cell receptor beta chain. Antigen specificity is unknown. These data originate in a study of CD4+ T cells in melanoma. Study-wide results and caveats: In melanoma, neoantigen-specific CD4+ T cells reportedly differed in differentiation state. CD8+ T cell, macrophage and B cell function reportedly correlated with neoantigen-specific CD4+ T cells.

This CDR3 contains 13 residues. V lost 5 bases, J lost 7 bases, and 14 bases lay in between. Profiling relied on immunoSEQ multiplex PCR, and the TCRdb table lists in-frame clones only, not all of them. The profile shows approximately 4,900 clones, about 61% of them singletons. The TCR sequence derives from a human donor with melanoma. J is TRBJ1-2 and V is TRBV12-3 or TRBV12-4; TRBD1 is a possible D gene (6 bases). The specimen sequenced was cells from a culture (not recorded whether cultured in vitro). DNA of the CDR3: TGTGCCAGCAGTCGACAGGCTAAAGGTGGCTACACCTTC. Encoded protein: CASSRQAKGGYTF.